This TCR beta chain was found in a study of cytomegalovirus exposure and HLA in healthy donors. Study-level points and caveats: An analysis that came later showed most CMV-associated TCR beta chains appearing HLA-restricted. The majority of TCR sequences were rare, yet some public TCRs appeared in many donors.

As concerns this clone: Its matching antigen is unknown.

The PCR had 60 Vbeta and 13 Jbeta primers. TCRdb's copy holds only in-frame clones and misses some; the assay was immunoSEQ multiplex PCR. Here the sample spans about 100,000 clones, about four fifths being singletons. In nominal health when sampled, donors likely had unrecorded immune exposures nonetheless. Germline-derived CDR1 and CDR2 are SGHRS and YFSETQ. The CDR3 totals 15 residues. V lost 3 bases and J lost 1, with 10 bases in between. Sequencing was carried out using PBMCs. The clonotype originates from a middle-aged woman in good health and CMV-seronegative. The chain carries TRBV5-1 and TRBJ2-2, with TRBD1 as a possible D gene (6 bases). The CDR3 protein is CASSWGQGNTGELFF. CDR3 bases: TGCGCCAGCAGCTGGGGGCAGGGGAACACCGGGGAGCTGTTTTTT.